Given below is one T cell receptor (beta chain) in context. This sample is part of a study of blood T cell repertoires in COVID-19. Study as a whole: Spain, Italy and the United States supplied samples that represented acute and convalescent COVID-19. From T cells, B-cell-depleted T cells, or PBMCs came the material, which was cDNA or gDNA.

The Seattle patients, enrolled during active infection, were followed longitudinally. Original analysis: It was from reference gene primer amplification that nucleated cell counts were estimated. Sequencing was performed with immunoSEQ multiplex PCR; in TCRdb, only in-frame clones are kept and a portion is missing. Clonal size and the V and J genes are those of that table, whereas D and trimming came from the DNA. The repertoire holds under 250,000 clones, 90% to 95% seen once, with 0.82% in the top ten. The CDR3 is made up of 13 amino acids. Trimming stripped 2 bases from V and 2 bases from J, with 3 bases between. Germline lookup yields CDR1 MGHRA and CDR2 YSYEKL.

This chain joins TRBV4-1 and TRBJ2-2, with no clear D. The sequence came from a man in his sixties with COVID-19, enrolled during active disease. The sample consisted of peripheral blood. As DNA, the CDR3 is TGCGCCAGCAGCCAACTAAACACCGGGGAGCTGTTTTTT. Translated: CASSQLNTGELFF.